This T cell receptor beta chain derives from a study of T cells in Graves' hyperthyroidism and ophthalmopathy. Many counts were recorded for this clonotype. Its antigen is unidentified. The CDR3 is made up of 11 amino acids. Germline CDR1 SQVTM, CDR2 ANQGSEA. The V gene lost 6 bases and the J gene lost 9 bases, with 12 bases spanning the gap. Subjects with ophthalmopathy showed a Clinical Activity Score no lower than 3, a NOSPECS grade no lower than 4, and a duration shorter than 3 months. 10 ml of fresh peripheral blood supplied the PBMCs. Study-wide results and limits: Among thyroid clonotypes expanded above 0.001, most also appeared in blood. Ophthalmopathy was model-predicted a median around 6.1 months pre-onset.

The TCR beta CDR3 regions underwent amplification using RNA transcripts as the source. TCR CDR3 underwent first-round RT-PCR with the HTBI primer set. TCRdb redid the calling of the multiplex PCR reads with MiXCR, one entry per CDR3 protein. The sample yields approximately 300,000 distinct CDR3 sequences, 15% to 20% seen once. The chain uses TRBV29-1 and TRBJ2-1; D gene ambiguous. The receptor was isolated from a woman between 55 and 75 years old with Graves' ophthalmopathy. Sequencing used blood. Here the CDR3 DNA reads TGCAGCGTGGCCCCCCGCGGTGAGCAGTTCTTC. The encoded protein is CSVAPRGEQFF.